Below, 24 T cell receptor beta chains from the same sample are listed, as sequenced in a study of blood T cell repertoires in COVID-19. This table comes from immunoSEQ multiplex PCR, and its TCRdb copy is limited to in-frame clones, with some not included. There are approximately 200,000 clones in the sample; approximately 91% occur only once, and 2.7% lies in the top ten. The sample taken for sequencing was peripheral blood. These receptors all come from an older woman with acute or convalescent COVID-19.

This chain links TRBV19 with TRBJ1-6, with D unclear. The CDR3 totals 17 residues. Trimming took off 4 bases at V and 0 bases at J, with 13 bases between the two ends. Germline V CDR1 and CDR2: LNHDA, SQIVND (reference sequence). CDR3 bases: TGTGCCAGTAGTACCAAGGGAGTCGACTCCTATAATTCACCCCTCCACTTT. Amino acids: CASSTKGVDSYNSPLHF.

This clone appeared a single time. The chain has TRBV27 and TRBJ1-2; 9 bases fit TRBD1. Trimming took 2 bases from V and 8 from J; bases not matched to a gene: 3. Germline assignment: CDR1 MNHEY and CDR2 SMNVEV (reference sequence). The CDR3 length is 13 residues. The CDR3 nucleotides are TGTGCCAGCAGTTTAGGACAGGGGACCGGCTACACCTTC. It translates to CASSLGQGTGYTF.

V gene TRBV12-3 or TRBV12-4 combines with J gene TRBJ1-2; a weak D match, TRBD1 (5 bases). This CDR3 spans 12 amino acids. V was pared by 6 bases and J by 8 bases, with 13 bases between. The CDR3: CASSRAVSGYTF. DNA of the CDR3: TGTGCCAGCAGCAGGGCAGTCTCGGGCTACACCTTC.

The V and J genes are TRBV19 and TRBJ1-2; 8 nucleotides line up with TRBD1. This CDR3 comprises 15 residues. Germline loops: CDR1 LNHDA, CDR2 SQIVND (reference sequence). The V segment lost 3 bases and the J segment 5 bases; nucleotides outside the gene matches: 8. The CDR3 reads CASSMPRQGAYGYTF. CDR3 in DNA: TGTGCCAGTAGTATGCCCCGGCAGGGGGCTTATGGCTACACCTTC.

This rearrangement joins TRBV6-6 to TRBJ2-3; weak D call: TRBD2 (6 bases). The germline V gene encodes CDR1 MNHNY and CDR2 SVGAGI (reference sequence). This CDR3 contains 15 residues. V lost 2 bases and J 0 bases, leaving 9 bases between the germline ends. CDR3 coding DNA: TGTGCCAGCAGTTACGGGGACTTCAGCACAGATACGCAGTATTTT. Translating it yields CASSYGDFSTDTQYF.

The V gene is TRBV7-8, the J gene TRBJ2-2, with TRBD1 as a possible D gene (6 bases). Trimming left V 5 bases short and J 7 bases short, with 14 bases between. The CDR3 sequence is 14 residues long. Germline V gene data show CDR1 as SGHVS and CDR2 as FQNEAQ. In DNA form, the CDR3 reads TGTGCCAGCAGCCGGGGACACCCGGGCGGGGAGCTGTTTTTT. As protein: CASSRGHPGGELFF.

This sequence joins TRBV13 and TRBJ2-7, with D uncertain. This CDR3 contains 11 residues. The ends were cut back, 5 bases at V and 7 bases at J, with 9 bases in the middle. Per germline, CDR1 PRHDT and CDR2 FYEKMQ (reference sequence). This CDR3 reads CASSTRWEQYF. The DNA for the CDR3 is TGTGCCAGCAGCACTCGGTGGGAGCAGTACTTC. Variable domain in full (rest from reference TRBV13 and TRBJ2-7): AAGVIQSPRHLIKEKRETATLKCYPIPRHDTVYWYQQGPGQDPQFLISFYEKMQSDKGSIPDRFSAQQFSDYHSELNMSSLELGDSALYFCASSTRWEQYFGPGTRLTVT.

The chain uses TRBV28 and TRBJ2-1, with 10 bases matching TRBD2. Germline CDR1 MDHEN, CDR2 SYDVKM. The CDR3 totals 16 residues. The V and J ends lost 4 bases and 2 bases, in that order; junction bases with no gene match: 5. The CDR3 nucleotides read TGTGCCAGCAGTTCCCCTAGCGGGAGTCCCTACAATGAGCAGTTCTTC. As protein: CASSSPSGSPYNEQFF.

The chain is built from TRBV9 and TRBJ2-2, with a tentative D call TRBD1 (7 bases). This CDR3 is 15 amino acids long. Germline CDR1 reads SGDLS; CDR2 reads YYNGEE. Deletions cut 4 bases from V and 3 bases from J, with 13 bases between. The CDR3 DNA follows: TGTGCCAGCAGCACCGCAGGGGGGTACACCGGGGAGCTGTTTTTT. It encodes CASSTAGGYTGELFF.

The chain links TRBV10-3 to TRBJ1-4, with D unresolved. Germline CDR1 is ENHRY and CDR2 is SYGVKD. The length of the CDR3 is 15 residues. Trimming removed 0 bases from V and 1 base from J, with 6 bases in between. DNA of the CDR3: TGTGCCATCAGTGAGTCCCAACTAACTAATGAAAAACTGTTTTTT. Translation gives CAISESQLTNEKLFF.

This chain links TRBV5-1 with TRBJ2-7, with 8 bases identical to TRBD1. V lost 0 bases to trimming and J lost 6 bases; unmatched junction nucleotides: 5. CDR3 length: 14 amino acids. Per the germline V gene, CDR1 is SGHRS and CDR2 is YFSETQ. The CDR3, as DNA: TGCGCCAGCAGCTTGGGGGACAGGTGGAGCGAGCAGTACTTC. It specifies CASSLGDRWSEQYF. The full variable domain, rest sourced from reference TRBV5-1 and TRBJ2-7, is KAGVTQTPRYLIKTRGQQVTLSCSPISGHRSVSWYQQTPGQGLQFLFEYFSETQRNKGNFPGRFSGRQFSNSRSEMNVSTLELGDSALYLCASSLGDRWSEQYFGPGTRLTVT.

CDR3 loop: CASSPGLAGVSWSEQYF. The CDR3 bases are TGTGCCAGCAGCCCGGGACTAGCGGGAGTAAGTTGGAGCGAGCAGTACTTC. The genes are TRBV7-9 and TRBJ2-7; 14 bases line up with TRBD2. The CDR3 is made up of 17 amino acids. CDR1 is SEHNR and CDR2 is FQNEAQ in the germline V gene (reference sequence). V dropped 5 bases and J dropped 6; count of bases not matched to a gene: 12.

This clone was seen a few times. CDR3 DNA: TGTGCCAGCAGCAACTTTCGGACAGGGGCCCCAGAGCCCCTCCACTTT. This codes for CASSNFRTGAPEPLHF. V gene TRBV7-9 combines with J gene TRBJ1-6; the match to TRBD1 covers 9 bases. Germline V CDR1 and CDR2: SEHNR, FQNEAQ (reference sequence). CDR3 length: 16 amino acids. Trimming cost V 5 bases and J 13 bases; bases outside gene matches: 15. The complete variable domain, with remaining parts taken from reference TRBV7-9 and TRBJ1-6, reads DTGVSQNPRHKITKRGQNVTFRCDPISEHNRLYWYRQTLGQGPEFLTYFQNEAQLEKSRLLSDRFSAERPKGSFSTLEIQRTEQGDSAMYLCASSNFRTGAPEPLHFGNGTRLTVT.

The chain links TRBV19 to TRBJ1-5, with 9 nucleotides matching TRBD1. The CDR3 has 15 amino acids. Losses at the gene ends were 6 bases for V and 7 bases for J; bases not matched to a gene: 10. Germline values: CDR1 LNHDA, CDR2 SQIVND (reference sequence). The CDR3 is CASRVRTGDKQPQHF. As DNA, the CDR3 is TGTGCCAGTAGAGTCCGGACAGGGGATAAGCAGCCCCAGCATTTT.

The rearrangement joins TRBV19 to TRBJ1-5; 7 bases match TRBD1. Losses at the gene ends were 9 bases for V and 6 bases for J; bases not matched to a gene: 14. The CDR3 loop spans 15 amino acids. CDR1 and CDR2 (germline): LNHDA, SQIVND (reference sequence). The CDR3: CASTPGTAVGQPQHF. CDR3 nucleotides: TGTGCCAGCACCCCCGGGACAGCGGTCGGTCAGCCCCAGCATTTT. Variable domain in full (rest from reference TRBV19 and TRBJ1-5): DGGITQSPKYLFRKEGQNVTLSCEQNLNHDAMYWYRQDPGQGLRLIYYSQIVNDFQKGDIAEGYSVSREKKESFPLTVTSAQKNPTAFYLCASTPGTAVGQPQHFGDGTRLSIL.

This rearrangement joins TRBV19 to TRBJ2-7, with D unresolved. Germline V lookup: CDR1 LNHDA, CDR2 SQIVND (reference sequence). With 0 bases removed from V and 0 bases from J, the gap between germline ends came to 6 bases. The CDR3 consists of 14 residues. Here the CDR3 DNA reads TGTGCCAGTAGTATAGATGGCAACTCCTACGAGCAGTACTTC. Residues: CASSIDGNSYEQYF.

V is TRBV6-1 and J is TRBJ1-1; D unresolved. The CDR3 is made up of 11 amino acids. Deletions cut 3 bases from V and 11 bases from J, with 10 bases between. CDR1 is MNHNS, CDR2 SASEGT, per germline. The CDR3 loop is CASSDYLEAFF. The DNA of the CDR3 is TGTGCCAGCAGTGATTATTTGGAGGCTTTCTTT.

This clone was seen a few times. The CDR3 protein is CASSLARFGQRSGTEAFF. CDR3 nucleotides: TGTGCCAGCAGCTTAGCGCGGTTCGGCCAGAGGAGCGGCACTGAAGCTTTCTTT. V gene TRBV7-9 combines with J gene TRBJ1-1; D uncertain. Germline CDR1 is SEHNR and CDR2 is FQNEAQ (reference sequence). Trimming shortened V by 0 bases and J by 4 bases, and 21 bases separated the two germline ends. The length of the CDR3 is 18 residues.

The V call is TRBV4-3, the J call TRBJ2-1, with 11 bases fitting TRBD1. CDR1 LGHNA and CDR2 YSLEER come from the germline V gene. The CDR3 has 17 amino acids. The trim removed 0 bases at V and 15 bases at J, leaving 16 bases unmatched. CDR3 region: CASSQDQGTGGPSARFF. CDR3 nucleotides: TGCGCCAGCAGCCAAGATCAGGGGACAGGGGGGCCATCGGCGCGGTTCTTC.

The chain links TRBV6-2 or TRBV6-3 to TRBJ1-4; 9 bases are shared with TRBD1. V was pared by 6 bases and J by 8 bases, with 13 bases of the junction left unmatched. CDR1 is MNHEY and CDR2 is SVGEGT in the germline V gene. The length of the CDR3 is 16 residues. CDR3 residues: CASSPPTTGGREKLFF. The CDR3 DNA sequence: TGTGCCAGCAGCCCTCCCACCACAGGGGGCCGGGAAAAACTGTTTTTT.

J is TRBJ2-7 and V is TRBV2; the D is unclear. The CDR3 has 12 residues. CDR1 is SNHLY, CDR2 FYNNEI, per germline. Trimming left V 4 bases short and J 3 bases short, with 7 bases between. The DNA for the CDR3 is TGTGCCAGCAGTGCTTGGCACTACGAGCAGTACTTC. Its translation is CASSAWHYEQYF.

CDR3 nucleotide sequence: TGTGCCAGCAGCTCCCACGCCCCCCTAAGCTCCTATAATTCACCCCTCCACTTT. As protein: CASSSHAPLSSYNSPLHF. The rearrangement joins TRBV7-2 to TRBJ1-6; D uncertain. Germline CDR1 reads SGHTA; CDR2 reads FQGNSA. The CDR3 is 18 amino acids. The germline V and J ends were trimmed by 4 bases and 0 bases, with 16 bases remaining between them.

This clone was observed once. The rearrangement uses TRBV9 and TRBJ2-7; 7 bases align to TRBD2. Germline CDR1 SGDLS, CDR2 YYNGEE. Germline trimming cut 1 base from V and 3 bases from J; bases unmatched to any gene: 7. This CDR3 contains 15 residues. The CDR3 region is CASSVLAEDLYEQYF. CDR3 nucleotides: TGTGCCAGCAGCGTACTAGCGGAGGACCTCTACGAGCAGTACTTC.

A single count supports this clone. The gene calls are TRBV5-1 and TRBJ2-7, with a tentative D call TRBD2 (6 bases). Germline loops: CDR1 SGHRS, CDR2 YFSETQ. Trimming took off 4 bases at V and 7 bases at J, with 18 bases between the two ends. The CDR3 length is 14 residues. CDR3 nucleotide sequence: TGCGCCAGCAGCGCCCGGCCGGGCGCGGGGGAGCAGTACTTC. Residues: CASSARPGAGEQYF.